A single sample is the source of the 17 T cell receptor beta chains below, sequenced in a study of blood T cell repertoires in COVID-19. Profiling relied on immunoSEQ multiplex PCR, and the TCRdb table lists in-frame clones only, not all of them. The data hold more than 300,000 clones, with around nine tenths observed a single time. Input material: PBMCs or T cells enriched from blood (not recorded which). These receptors all stem from a woman between 25 and 40 years old who had been exposed to COVID-19.

The chain links TRBV29-1 to TRBJ2-7; TRBD1 is a possible D gene (5 bases). This CDR3 contains 12 residues. Trimming pared 8 bases from V and 0 bases from J, leaving 11 bases between. Germline lookup yields CDR1 SQVTM and CDR2 ANQGSEA. CDR3 nucleotide sequence: TGCAGCTGCCAGGGTAGCTCCTACGAGCAGTACTTC. Residues: CSCQGSSYEQYF.

This sequence joins TRBV5-1 and TRBJ1-2; D may be TRBD1 (5 bases). This CDR3 has 14 amino acids. V was trimmed by 4 bases and J by 4 bases, leaving 14 bases between them. The germline CDR1 and CDR2 sequences are SGHRS and YFSETQ. This CDR3 reads CASSAGDSFYGYTF. The CDR3 DNA is TGCGCCAGCAGCGCCGGAGACAGTTTCTATGGCTACACCTTC.

J is TRBJ2-7 and V is TRBV10-3, with D possibly TRBD2 on 5 matching bases. The germline gives CDR1 ENHRY, CDR2 SYGVKD. This CDR3 contains 12 residues. Trimming pared 0 bases from V and 7 bases from J, leaving 7 bases between. The CDR3 nucleotides read TGTGCCATCAGTGAGTCGGACTTAGAGCAGTACTTC. It yields the protein CAISESDLEQYF.

The chain carries TRBV10-3 and TRBJ2-7; 9 nucleotides align to TRBD1. J was trimmed by 6 bases and V by 5 bases; bases with no gene match: 8. Germline V gives CDR1 ENHRY, CDR2 SYGVKD. The CDR3 length is 14 residues. The CDR3 nucleotides read TGTGCCATCAGTTCCGGGACAGGGAGGAGCGAGCAGTACTTC. Protein sequence: CAISSGTGRSEQYF.

This rearrangement joins TRBV5-1 to TRBJ2-1; 8 nucleotides match TRBD2. V lost 0 bases to trimming and J lost 0 bases; unmatched junction nucleotides: 2. The V gene's germline CDR1 is SGHRS and CDR2 YFSETQ. The CDR3 covers 16 residues. Written as DNA, the CDR3 is TGCGCCAGCAGCTTGGCCCGGGGGGGCTCCTACAATGAGCAGTTCTTC. Encoded protein: CASSLARGGSYNEQFF.

The V and J genes are TRBV4-3 and TRBJ2-3, with D tentatively TRBD2 (5 bases). The CDR3 contains 15 residues. Germline V gene sequence: CDR1 LGHNA, CDR2 YSLEER. V dropped 2 bases and J dropped 0 bases, with 9 bases sitting between them. CDR3 bases: TGCGCCAGCAGCCAATCACTAGTAAGCACAGATACGCAGTATTTT. Encoded protein: CASSQSLVSTDTQYF.

In regard to this clone: The sample has other DNA sequences that encode this CDR3 too. This chain connects TRBV5-1 to TRBJ1-2, with 8 bases matching TRBD1. Germline V gives CDR1 SGHRS, CDR2 YFSETQ. The CDR3 covers 15 residues. V dropped 2 bases and J dropped 3; count of bases not matched to a gene: 6. The CDR3 reads CASSFGAGGDYGYTF. For the CDR3, the DNA is TGCGCCAGCAGCTTTGGGGCAGGGGGCGACTATGGCTACACCTTC.

J is TRBJ2-7 and V is TRBV4-3, with D possibly TRBD2 on 5 matching bases. Germline CDR1 reads LGHNA; CDR2 reads YSLEER. Trimming shortened V by 0 bases and J by 3 bases, and 12 bases separated the two germline ends. The CDR3 totals 15 residues. In DNA, the CDR3 is TGCGCCAGCAGCCAAGACTTTAGGACTGGCTACGAGCAGTACTTC. Translating gives CASSQDFRTGYEQYF.

The rearrangement uses TRBV7-2 and TRBJ1-2; TRBD1 agrees at 8 bases. V was clipped by 5 bases and J by 4 bases; unmatched bases: 12. Germline CDR1 reads SGHTA; CDR2 reads FQGNSA. This CDR3 is 16 amino acids long. CDR3 region: CASSLRTDRGGYGYTF. The CDR3 DNA reads as TGTGCCAGCAGCCTGCGGACCGACAGGGGAGGCTATGGCTACACCTTC.

The CDR3 DNA reads as TGTGCCAGCATTGAGGCGGCTACTAACTATGGCTACACCTTC. Protein product: CASIEAATNYGYTF. V and J are TRBV2 and TRBJ1-2; D is unclear. From germline, CDR1 is SNHLY and CDR2 FYNNEI. Trimming took off 7 bases at V and 0 bases at J, with 12 bases between the two ends. CDR3 size: 14 residues. Filled out from reference TRBV2 and TRBJ1-2, the complete variable domain reads EPEVTQTPSHQVTQMGQEVILRCVPISNHLYFYWYRQILGQKVEFLVSFYNNEISEKSEIFDDQFSVERPDGSNFTLKIRSTKLEDSAMYFCASIEAATNYGYTFGSGTRLTVV.

This chain uses TRBV18 with TRBJ1-1, with D maybe TRBD1 (6 bases). V gave up 1 base and J gave up 0 bases, with 9 bases separating them. CDR3 length: 15 amino acids. The germline V gene has CDR1 KGHSH and CDR2 LQKENI. CDR3 nucleotide sequence: TGTGCCAGCTCACCACGGGACACCATGAACACTGAAGCTTTCTTT. Residues: CASSPRDTMNTEAFF.

V gene TRBV6-5 combines with J gene TRBJ1-2; D not resolved. This CDR3 region has 13 residues. Trimming removed 3 bases at V and 0 bases at J, with 5 bases between. Germline CDR1 reads MNHEY; CDR2 reads SVGAGI. CDR3 sequence reads: CASSYQANYGYTF. The CDR3 bases are TGTGCCAGCAGTTATCAGGCTAACTATGGCTACACCTTC.

The chain has TRBV12-3 or TRBV12-4 and TRBJ2-2, with unresolved D. Trimming removed 6 bases at V and 3 bases at J, with 5 bases between. CDR3 size: 12 residues. The CDR3 here is CASRLHTGELFF. CDR3 in DNA: TGTGCCAGCAGACTTCACACCGGGGAGCTGTTTTTT.

The chain's CDR3 is CASSQGDRGNTIYF. In DNA, the CDR3 is TGTGCCAGCAGCCAAGGGGACAGGGGAAACACCATATATTTT. The chain combines TRBV3-1 (or the pseudogene TRBV3-2) with TRBJ1-3, with 8 bases matching TRBD1. V gave up 1 base and J gave up 4 bases; unmatched junction bases: 0. The CDR3 has 14 amino acids. Germline V CDR1 and CDR2: LGHDT, YNNKEL (reference sequence).

The chain carries TRBV9 and TRBJ1-2, with D possibly being TRBD1 (5 bases). Trimming pared 4 bases from V and 0 bases from J, leaving 19 bases between. CDR1 and CDR2 from the germline V gene are SGDLS and YYNGEE. CDR3 length: 17 amino acids. CDR3 protein: CASSHHGGGIANYGYTF. The DNA for the CDR3 is TGTGCCAGCAGCCACCATGGGGGGGGTATTGCTAACTATGGCTACACCTTC. The complete variable domain, with remaining parts taken from reference TRBV9 and TRBJ1-2, reads DSGVTQTPKHLITATGQRVTLRCSPRSGDLSVYWYQQSLDQGLQFLIQYYNGEERAKGNILERFSAQQFPDLHSELNLSSLELGDSALYFCASSHHGGGIANYGYTFGSGTRLTVV.

The chain carries TRBV18 and TRBJ1-1; weak D call: TRBD1 (6 bases). Germline V gene lookup returns CDR1 KGHSH and CDR2 LQKENI. The CDR3 sequence is 15 residues long. Trimming cost V 11 bases and J 0 bases, with 19 bases left between them. For the CDR3, the DNA is TGTGCCGCACGTTCTTCCGGGACAATGAACACTGAAGCTTTCTTT. Translated, it gives CAARSSGTMNTEAFF.

This chain's CDR3 is CAISQPTGTGFYEQYF. In DNA, the CDR3 is TGTGCCATCAGCCAACCGACCGGGACAGGGTTCTACGAGCAGTACTTC. The chain links TRBV10-3 to TRBJ2-7; TRBD1 agrees at 9 bases. Germline V gives CDR1 ENHRY, CDR2 SYGVKD. The CDR3 is 16 amino acids. V was clipped by 6 bases and J by 3 bases; unmatched bases: 12.